This TCR beta chain was found in a study of shared T cell receptors in the human thymus (dated by TCRdb to the early 2020s). In terms of the full investigation: The study examined how the human thymus generates shared, self-reactive T-cell receptor alpha chains.

This clone was observed a few times. It lacks a known antigen. Base qualities are not recorded, but no much larger clone differs from it by a single base. The library was obtained by the immunoSEQ multiplex PCR assay. TCRdb took this table from immuneACCESS and kept in-frame rearrangements with V and J called. Such tables lack part of the clones; where checked against another copy, unresolved V genes explain under half of the gap, and the rest is unexplained. The sample contains roughly 660,000 clones, over 75% of them found a single time. The ten largest clones add up to about 0.01% of the sample. The sample was also linked to a second study, of human thymus T cells. Reported in the second study: Donors were immunologically healthy infants undergoing open corrective cardiac surgery for congenital heart defects in Finland. The thymus tissue came from surgical resects taken out during corrective cardiac surgery. Usage of V and J gene segments appeared to be biased in both the thymic and the peripheral blood repertoires. The related research reported highly overlapping thymic TCR repertoires among unrelated individuals. The study characterized TCR alpha and beta repertoires from under 10 infant thymus samples and four related peripheral blood samples. The cohort included a handful of male and a couple of female infants, with donor ages spanning 7 to 244 days. Thymocytes were released mechanically from tissue and stored at -70 °C as pellets of roughly 9.5-32 million cells. Genomic DNA was extracted from frozen cell pellets with a QIAsymphony instrument. TCRB and TCRAD loci were amplified from a standardized quantity of quality-controlled genomic DNA using the immunoSEQ multiplex PCR assay. The V(D)J region was spanned by amplicons of a length sufficient to cover the CDR3 and to identify V and J genes. Amplicon sequencing was performed on an Illumina platform through the commercial immunoSEQ service. Primer bias and sequencing errors were corrected as previously described, and TCRAD and TCRB definitions were based on the IMGT database. The repertoires were analysed using immunoSEQ Analyzer 3.0 and VDJTools for basic statistics, V/J segment usage, diversity estimates, rarefaction and pairwise overlap. Diversity was estimated using the Chao1, ChaoE, Efron-Thisted, Shannon and inverse Simpson indices, and was also estimated on datasets down-sampled to the size of the smallest sample. Repertoire overlap was determined by strict matching of CDR3 nucleotide sequence, V gene and J gene, and Jaccard-based multidimensional scaling clustering was applied. On average, around 780,000 unique TCRB clonotypes were obtained from thymus samples, compared with about 86,000 from blood samples.

Sequenced: thymocytes. The sequence derives from a boy less than two years old with a congenital heart defect. Donor details come from another sample of the same person, matched by shared clones.

The sequenced DNA is TGCGCCAGCGCAGGACAGGGCAATCAGCCCCAGCATTTT. Its protein product is CASAGQGNQPQHF. The chain links TRBV23-1 with TRBJ1-5; TRBD1 agrees with 7 junctional bases. TRBV23-1 qualifies as an ORF whose function is uncertain. The CDR3 starts with the cysteine, ends with the phenylalanine, and has 13 residues. The DNA shown is the 39-base CDR3, in frame from base 1. Germline trimming amounts to 8 bases on V and 2 bases on J, with 3 as the count of junction bases outside the gene matches.